One sample yielded the 32 T cell receptor beta chains listed below, sequenced in a study of cytomegalovirus exposure and HLA in healthy donors. It was with 60 Vbeta and 13 Jbeta primers that the PCR ran. Assay used: immunoSEQ multiplex PCR; TCRdb lists only in-frame clones, some missing. The data contain just over 150,000 clones, roughly 82% of them singletons. The sequenced sample was PBMCs. These TCRs come from a woman in her forties or fifties in good health and CMV-seropositive.

This clone was counted once. This chain links TRBV19 with TRBJ1-3; a possible D gene is TRBD1 (5 bases). V dropped 7 bases and J dropped 0 bases, with 10 bases sitting between them. Looked up from germline, CDR1 is LNHDA and CDR2 is SQIVND (reference sequence). The CDR3 runs to 14 residues. The CDR3 coding sequence is TGTGCCAGTACTAAAGGGGACTCTGGAAACACCATATATTTT. Translated, it gives CASTKGDSGNTIYF.

The genes are TRBV7-9 and TRBJ2-1; D remains unclear. The CDR3 length is 15 residues. The V end lost 5 bases, the J end lost 0 bases, and 11 bases lay between the germline ends. Germline V gives CDR1 SEHNR, CDR2 FQNEAQ (reference sequence). CDR3 in DNA: TGTGCCAGCAGCCACATGTGGGCCTCCTACAATGAGCAGTTCTTC. This codes for CASSHMWASYNEQFF.

This chain uses TRBV6-1 with TRBJ2-4; TRBD2 aligns across 8 bases. From germline, CDR1 is MNHNS and CDR2 SASEGT. The CDR3 is 14 amino acids. The V segment lost 5 bases and the J segment 9 bases; nucleotides outside the gene matches: 9. The CDR3 bases are TGTGCCAGCAGTCAACCGGGGGGGGTCGGCATTCAGTACTTC. Protein sequence: CASSQPGGVGIQYF.

This chain links TRBV7-9 with TRBJ1-2; tentatively, D is TRBD1 (6 bases). The CDR3 covers 17 residues. Germline loops: CDR1 SEHNR, CDR2 FQNEAQ (reference sequence). Trimming removed 5 bases at V and 2 bases at J, with 21 bases between. As DNA, the CDR3 is TGTGCCAGCAGCCCAGAGAGAATTTTCGGGACAAACTATGGCTACACCTTC. Its translation is CASSPERIFGTNYGYTF.

This chain's CDR3 is CASSILDRERKKNIQYF. The CDR3 DNA is TGTGCCAGTAGTATCCTTGACAGGGAAAGAAAAAAAAACATTCAGTACTTC. The chain links TRBV19 to TRBJ2-4, with 7 positions matching TRBD1. Per germline, CDR1 LNHDA and CDR2 SQIVND (reference sequence). The V and J ends lost 3 bases and 4 bases, in that order; junction bases with no gene match: 12. The CDR3 totals 17 residues.

The chain employs TRBV4-2 and TRBJ2-7; 11 bases line up with TRBD1. Unmatched junction bases numbered 1, after V lost 3 bases and J lost 0 bases. Germline V gene sequence: CDR1 LGHNA, CDR2 YNFKEQ. CDR3 length equals 15 residues. CDR3 region: CASSQDRGLSYEQYF. The DNA of the CDR3 is TGTGCCAGCAGCCAGGACAGGGGGCTCTCCTACGAGCAGTACTTC.

The rearrangement uses TRBV7-8 and TRBJ2-5, with 8 bases matching TRBD2. The J segment lost 5 bases and the V segment lost 7 bases, leaving 12 bases of the junction unmatched. This CDR3 comprises 15 residues. Germline V lookup: CDR1 SGHVS, CDR2 FQNEAQ. The chain's CDR3 is CASNSDVAGRETQYF. The CDR3 DNA reads TGTGCCAGCAACAGCGATGTAGCGGGGAGGGAGACCCAGTACTTC.

V gene TRBV6-6 combines with J gene TRBJ1-5; D possibly corresponds to TRBD1 (6 bases). V lost 5 bases and J 3 bases, leaving 11 bases between the germline ends. CDR3 size: 14 residues. Germline V gene data show CDR1 as MNHNY and CDR2 as SVGAGI (reference sequence). CDR3 sequence (DNA): TGTGCCAGCAGTCCCACAGGGTCCAATCAGCCCCAGCATTTT. This translates into CASSPTGSNQPQHF.

V and J are TRBV6-5 and TRBJ2-4, with 8 bases that match TRBD1. The CDR3 covers 15 residues. Trimming at V came to 4 bases and at J to 3 bases, leaving 5 bases not matched to a gene. In germline, CDR1 is MNHEY, CDR2 SVGAGI. CDR3 bases: TGTGCCAGCAGTTCAGGGACAGGATACAAAAACATTCAGTACTTC. Translating gives CASSSGTGYKNIQYF.

This rearrangement joins TRBV2 to TRBJ2-1; 10 bases fit TRBD2. This CDR3 is built from 14 residues. V shed 6 bases and J 6 bases; nucleotides not matched to a gene: 5. Germline CDR1 reads SNHLY; CDR2 reads FYNNEI. The CDR3 DNA is TGTGCCAGCAGGGAGCGGGGGGGCCCCAATGAGCAGTTCTTC. Amino acid sequence: CASRERGGPNEQFF.

The CDR3 DNA sequence: TGCGCCAGCAGCCAACAGGTAGGACAGCAGCCCCAGCATTTT. Translation: CASSQQVGQQPQHF. The V call is TRBV4-1, the J call TRBJ1-5; D is possibly TRBD1 (6 bases). The CDR3 runs to 14 residues. V dropped 2 bases and J dropped 7 bases, with 12 bases sitting between them. Per the germline V gene, CDR1 is MGHRA and CDR2 is YSYEKL.

CDR3 coding DNA: TGTGCCAGCAGCATACAGGGAAGTGGCAATGAGCAGTTCTTC. Residues: CASSIQGSGNEQFF. The rearrangement uses TRBV11-3 and TRBJ2-1, with D perhaps TRBD1 (6 bases). The CDR3 length is 14 residues. V was shortened by 5 bases and J by 6 bases, with 14 bases between the two germline ends. Germline lookup yields CDR1 SGHNT and CDR2 YENEEA.

Details on this clone: Other DNA sequences within the sample encode an identical CDR3. The chain employs TRBV18 and TRBJ1-5, with 7 positions matching TRBD1. The CDR3 is made up of 15 amino acids. Per germline, CDR1 KGHSH and CDR2 LQKENI. V gave up 5 bases and J gave up 1 base; unmatched junction bases: 5. The CDR3 DNA reads TGTGCCAGCTCAGCCGGGACAGACAGCAATCAGCCCCAGCATTTT. This translates into CASSAGTDSNQPQHF.

The chain combines TRBV27 with TRBJ2-1; 9 bases fit TRBD2. Losses at the gene ends were 5 bases for V and 8 bases for J; bases not matched to a gene: 10. This CDR3 is built from 15 residues. Germline CDR1 is MNHEY and CDR2 is SMNVEV (reference sequence). The CDR3 sequence: CASSPSGGLGDEQFF. DNA for the CDR3: TGTGCCAGCAGTCCCAGCGGGGGGCTGGGGGATGAGCAGTTCTTC.

The chain is built from TRBV30 and TRBJ2-7; 7 bases agree with TRBD2. Per germline, CDR1 GTSNPN and CDR2 SVGIG (reference sequence). The length of the CDR3 is 14 residues. V gave up 0 bases and J gave up 0 bases; unmatched junction bases: 2. The CDR3 sequence is CAWSVGGSSYEQYF. The CDR3 region has the DNA TGTGCCTGGAGTGTGGGGGGGAGCTCCTACGAGCAGTACTTC.

This chain connects TRBV5-6 to TRBJ2-3, with 8 bases aligning to TRBD1. Germline trimming cut 7 bases from V and 4 bases from J; bases unmatched to any gene: 5. CDR1 SGHDT and CDR2 YYEEEE come from the germline V gene. The length of the CDR3 is 13 residues. The CDR3: CASQTGEADTQYF. In DNA form, the CDR3 reads TGTGCCAGCCAGACAGGGGAGGCAGATACGCAGTATTTT.

The chain is built from TRBV27 and TRBJ2-1, with 10 bases fitting TRBD1. Looked up from germline, CDR1 is MNHEY and CDR2 is SMNVEV (reference sequence). CDR3 length equals 15 residues. V shed 9 bases and J 8 bases; nucleotides not matched to a gene: 13. The chain's CDR3 is CASNSPGQGRDEQFF. The CDR3 DNA is TGTGCCAGTAATTCCCCGGGACAGGGGCGTGATGAGCAGTTCTTC.

In the case of this clone: The sample contains more than one DNA sequence encoding this CDR3. The J gene is TRBJ2-1, the V gene TRBV9; maybe TRBD2 (5 bases). Trimming took 3 bases from V and 4 from J, leaving 5 bases between them. The CDR3 covers 12 residues. Germline V gives CDR1 SGDLS, CDR2 YYNGEE. CDR3 DNA sequence: TGTGCCAGCAGCGCGGGGTACAATGAGCAGTTCTTC. Its protein is CASSAGYNEQFF. The full variable domain, rest sourced from reference TRBV9 and TRBJ2-1, is DSGVTQTPKHLITATGQRVTLRCSPRSGDLSVYWYQQSLDQGLQFLIQYYNGEERAKGNILERFSAQQFPDLHSELNLSSLELGDSALYFCASSAGYNEQFFGPGTRLTVL.

The chain combines TRBV4-3 with TRBJ2-2; D gene uncertain. CDR1 is LGHNA and CDR2 is YSLEER in the germline V gene. The CDR3 extends over 14 amino acids. Deletions cut 1 base from V and 5 bases from J, with 8 bases between. CDR3 residues: CASSQGATTGELFF. CDR3 nucleotides: TGCGCCAGCAGCCAAGGGGCCACAACCGGGGAGCTGTTTTTT.

V is TRBV4-3 and J is TRBJ2-1; D unresolved. This CDR3 region has 13 residues. The germline V gene has CDR1 LGHNA and CDR2 YSLEER. Between the trimmed V and J ends, which lost 5 bases and 15 bases, there was a span of 20 bases. The CDR3 is CASSASRGGARFF. In nucleotides, the CDR3 is TGCGCCAGCAGCGCAAGCCGCGGTGGTGCCCGGTTCTTC.

The CDR3, as DNA: TGTGCCAGCAGTTTAGGCTTTAACGGGGATACGCAGTATTTT. Amino acid sequence: CASSLGFNGDTQYF. This chain uses TRBV6-5 with TRBJ2-3, with unresolved D. V lost 4 bases, J lost 6 bases, and 14 bases lay in between. The CDR3 runs to 14 residues. Germline V CDR1 and CDR2: MNHEY, SVGAGI.

V and J are TRBV5-6 and TRBJ2-1, with 8 bases identical to TRBD1. The germline gives CDR1 SGHDT, CDR2 YYEEEE. The CDR3 has 14 amino acids. The J segment lost 6 bases and the V segment lost 0 bases, leaving 2 bases of the junction unmatched. CDR3 amino acids: CASSLGTGTNEQFF. CDR3 in DNA: TGTGCCAGCAGCTTGGGGACAGGGACCAATGAGCAGTTCTTC.

This sequence joins TRBV6-5 and TRBJ2-1; D is perhaps TRBD1 (6 bases). From germline, CDR1 is MNHEY and CDR2 SVGAGI. The CDR3 spans 14 residues. Trimming took 8 bases from V and 3 from J, leaving 14 bases between them. The CDR3 nucleotides read TGTGCCAGCGGGGGCTCAACTTTCTACAATGAGCAGTTCTTC. Encoded protein: CASGGSTFYNEQFF.

This clone appeared once. The chain combines TRBV7-9 with TRBJ2-6; 11 nucleotides match TRBD1. The CDR3 is made up of 19 amino acids. The V gene's germline CDR1 is SEHNR and CDR2 FQNEAQ (reference sequence). The V and J ends lost 4 bases and 4 bases, in that order; junction bases with no gene match: 12. CDR3: CASSSTTGTGGYGANVLTF. The CDR3 bases are TGTGCCAGCAGCTCAACGACCGGGACAGGGGGTTACGGGGCCAACGTCCTGACTTTC.

The rearrangement joins TRBV4-1 to TRBJ2-7; D might be TRBD2 (5 bases). V lost 6 bases and J lost 6, with 9 bases in between. Germline V gene lookup returns CDR1 MGHRA and CDR2 YSYEKL. The CDR3 covers 11 residues. The CDR3 loop reads CASSEGGEQYF. CDR3 bases: TGCGCCAGCAGTGAGGGCGGCGAGCAGTACTTC.

The chain links TRBV7-2 to TRBJ1-4, with 8 bases aligning to TRBD1. The length of the CDR3 is 14 residues. V lost 5 bases to trimming and J lost 8 bases; unmatched junction nucleotides: 7. CDR1 and CDR2 from the germline V gene are SGHTA and FQGNSA. Here the CDR3 reads CASSVRTGHEKLFF. The CDR3 region has the DNA TGTGCCAGCAGCGTCCGGACAGGGCACGAAAAACTGTTTTTT.

This chain uses TRBV6-1 with TRBJ1-5, with TRBD1 identical over 8 bases. The CDR3 is 15 amino acids. The germline CDR1 and CDR2 sequences are MNHNS and SASEGT. Trimming took 3 bases from V and 6 from J; bases not matched to a gene: 7. The chain's CDR3 is CASSEYRGIGQPQHF. In DNA form, the CDR3 reads TGTGCCAGCAGTGAGTACAGGGGGATAGGTCAGCCCCAGCATTTT.

The chain uses TRBV10-3 and TRBJ1-2, with 8 positions matching TRBD1. This CDR3 is 17 amino acids long. The trim removed 11 bases at V and 0 bases at J, leaving 17 bases unmatched. Germline CDR1 is ENHRY and CDR2 is SYGVKD. CDR3: CAAVGLRGQGPNYGYTF. The CDR3 nucleotides read TGTGCCGCCGTAGGGCTCAGGGGGCAAGGACCTAACTATGGCTACACCTTC.

This clone was counted a few times. The chain employs TRBV10-2 and TRBJ2-3, with D possibly TRBD1 on 5 matching bases. Trimming stripped 8 bases from V and 2 bases from J, with 11 bases between. Germline V CDR1 and CDR2: WSHSY, SAAADI. The CDR3 covers 13 residues. CDR3: CASSARATDTQYF. In DNA, the CDR3 is TGCGCCAGCTCGGCCAGGGCCACAGATACGCAGTATTTT.

The chain is built from TRBV2 and TRBJ1-2; D unclear. The CDR3 covers 13 residues. Per germline, CDR1 SNHLY and CDR2 FYNNEI. Trimming took 4 bases from V and 6 from J, leaving 12 bases between them. The CDR3 sequence: CASSVYSGDGYTF. The CDR3 DNA reads TGTGCCAGCAGTGTTTATAGCGGGGATGGCTACACCTTC.

This clone appeared a few times. The rearrangement joins TRBV25-1 to TRBJ1-2; D perhaps matches TRBD1 (5 bases). Per the germline V gene, CDR1 is MGHDK and CDR2 is SYGVNS. V was clipped by 2 bases and J by 3 bases, with 10 bases between them. CDR3 length equals 14 residues. The CDR3 spells CASSEASGYYGYTF. CDR3 in DNA: TGTGCCAGCAGTGAAGCTTCAGGGTACTATGGCTACACCTTC.

The rearrangement uses TRBV21-1 and TRBJ2-7; the table names TRBD2, a call not compared with the DNA. TRBV21-1 is described as a pseudogene. This CDR3 comprises 10 residues. DNA of the CDR3: TGTGCCAGCAGCAAAGTCCTCCAGTACTTC. Its translation is CASSKVLQYF.